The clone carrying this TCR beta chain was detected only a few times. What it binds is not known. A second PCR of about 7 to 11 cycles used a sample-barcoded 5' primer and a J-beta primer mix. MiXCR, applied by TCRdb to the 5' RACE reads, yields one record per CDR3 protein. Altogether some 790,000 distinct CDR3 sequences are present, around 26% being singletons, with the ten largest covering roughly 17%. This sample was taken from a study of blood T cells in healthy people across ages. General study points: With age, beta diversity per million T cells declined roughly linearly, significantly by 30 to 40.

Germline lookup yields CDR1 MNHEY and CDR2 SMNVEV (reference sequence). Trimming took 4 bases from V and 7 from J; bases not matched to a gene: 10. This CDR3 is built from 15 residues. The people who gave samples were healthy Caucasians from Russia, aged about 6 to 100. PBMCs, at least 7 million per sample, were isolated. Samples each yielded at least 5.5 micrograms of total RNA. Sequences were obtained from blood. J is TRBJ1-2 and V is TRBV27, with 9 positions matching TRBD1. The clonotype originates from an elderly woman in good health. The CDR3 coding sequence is TGTGCCAGCAGTTCCTCCGCCGGGACAGGGTTTGGCTACACCTTC. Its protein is CASSSSAGTGFGYTF.